This T cell receptor (beta chain) appears in the sequencing data of a study of blood T cell repertoires in COVID-19 (dated by TCRdb to about 2020). Regarding the research as a whole: Samples covering the acute and convalescent phases of COVID-19 were provided by collaborators in the United States, Italy and Spain. The repertoires were released in a freely available public database meant as a resource for research on the immune response to SARS-CoV-2. Subjects who had been exposed to COVID-19, were actively infected with it, or had recovered from it provided the deeply sampled blood TCRbeta repertoires that made up the dataset. The prospective study material was composed of cDNA or gDNA derived from T cells, B-cell-depleted T cells, or PBMCs. Sample metadata almost always included a de-identified subject ID, COVID-19 status, age in years and sex. Samples were obtained from the ongoing ImmuneRACE study (first 160 participants) and from 1,254 subjects provided by 6 global collaborators. Where HLA class I and class II types were available, the types were taken from metadata supplied by the sample provider, not from assay-based typing.

Enrolling through a virtual design, the prospective study's participants ranged in age from roughly 18 to 89 years and lived across about two dozen United States geographic areas. To assign participants to cohorts, the prospective study relied on clinical history that participants themselves reported in a screening survey and a study questionnaire. Exposed participants had been in contact with someone with a PCR-confirmed or clinician-diagnosed COVID-19 case within 2 weeks of study entry. In the prospective study, whole blood, serum and a nasopharyngeal or oropharyngeal swab were collected from each participant by mobile phlebotomists. Over a 2-month period, participants in the prospective study had the option of providing additional blood draws and questionnaires. Blood samples from the prospective study were shipped frozen or at room temperature prior to DNA extraction. For this chain, trimming is 4 bases at the V end and 0 bases at the J end, and the number of junction bases without a gene match is 5. CDR1 is given as KGHSH and CDR2 as LQKENI, both from the germline V gene. The CDR3 goes from the cysteine to the phenylalanine over 18 residues. Only the CDR3 portion is preserved as DNA: 54 bases, with reading frame beginning at the first base.

This clone was counted a few times. The target of this receptor is not known. Base quality data are lacking; no much larger clone is found one base away. TCRbeta CDR3 regions were amplified from genomic DNA using the immunoSEQ Assay, a bias-controlled multiplex PCR. Turning to the authors' computational methods: The number of nucleated cells in each sample was estimated from the amplification of reference gene primers within the assay. To quantify the absolute abundance of each unique TCRbeta CDR3 rearrangement, sequence reads were collapsed and filtered. For each sample, productive Simpson clonality was calculated as the square root of Simpson's diversity index across productive rearrangements. The table comes from immuneACCESS by way of TCRdb, which keeps in-frame sequences with V and J called. Part of the clones is missing from these tables; in studies checked, under half for an unresolved V gene and the rest for unknown reasons. V and J calls and clone size come straight from that table; D and trimming were deduced from the DNA. This sample holds about 430,000 clones; roughly 84% were observed only once. In total, the top ten clones hold 1.4% to 1.5% of the sample.

Points the paper makes about the study in general: The quantity of clinical and demographic metadata differed by source and by participant and was supplied without curation.

The receptor chain draws on TRBV18 and TRBJ2-1; the junction holds 14 bases that match TRBD2. Sequenced sample: PBMCs or T cells enriched from blood (not recorded which). This receptor was obtained from a woman aged 18-29 years who had been exposed to COVID-19. At the DNA level, the sequence is TGTGCCAGCTCACGTGGGACTAGCGGGGGCCTCTCCTACAATGAGCAGTTCTTC. Translation gives CASSRGTSGGLSYNEQFF.